The 16 T cell receptor beta chains below were found in one sample sequenced in a study of response to subunit inactivated influenza vaccine. Each CDR3 protein gets one entry after TCRdb re-called the RT-PCR reads with MiXCR. The sample contains 610,000 or so distinct CDR3 sequences, 12% to 15% of which appear only once. This material consisted of PBMCs from blood, taken approximately 13 days after vaccination. The receptor source for this set is a man in his forties or fifties who received an inactivated influenza vaccine.

In its sample, this clonotype was seen a few times. The V call is TRBV28, the J call TRBJ1-1; D is undetermined. CDR3 length: 15 amino acids. Germline CDR1 and CDR2: MDHEN and SYDVKM. Trimming cost V 5 bases and J 1 base, with 14 bases left between them. CDR3 residues: CASSTFMTRNTEAFF. In DNA, the CDR3 is TGTGCCAGCAGTACATTCATGACCCGGAACACTGAAGCTTTCTTT.

This clonotype was picked up many times. The chain uses TRBV6-1 and TRBJ1-6; D perhaps matches TRBD1 (6 bases). Germline CDR1 reads MNHNS; CDR2 reads SASEGT. The CDR3 length is 12 residues. V lost 7 bases and J 9 bases, leaving 10 bases between the germline ends. As DNA, the CDR3 is TGTGCCAGCAACGGACAGACTTCACCCCTCCACTTT. It yields the protein CASNGQTSPLHF.

In its sample, this clonotype was seen a few times. This chain joins TRBV7-6 and TRBJ1-1; D is ambiguous. In germline, CDR1 is SGHVS, CDR2 FNYEAQ. The V gene lost 1 base and the J gene lost 0 bases, with 12 bases spanning the gap. The CDR3 is 16 amino acids. The CDR3 DNA reads as TGTGCCAGCAGCTTAGGAACGGGAGGGATGAACACTGAAGCTTTCTTT. This sequence encodes CASSLGTGGMNTEAFF.

This clonotype was recorded at least ten times. This CDR3 is CASSQWGAAANYGYTF. For the CDR3, the DNA is TGTGCCAGCAGCCAATGGGGGGCGGCGGCTAACTATGGCTACACCTTC. The chain combines TRBV3-1 with TRBJ1-2; possible D gene TRBD1, 6 bases. The CDR3 loop spans 16 amino acids. Germline V gene data show CDR1 as LGHDT and CDR2 as YNNKEL (reference sequence). The ends were cut back, 2 bases at V and 0 bases at J, with 13 bases in the middle.

The chain has TRBV12-3 or TRBV12-4 and TRBJ1-5, with 7 positions matching TRBD1. The CDR3 spans 15 residues. The V gene end was trimmed by 5 bases and the J gene end by 2 bases; junction bases not matched to a gene: 6. The CDR3 loop reads CASSAPGGGNQPQHF. CDR3 DNA sequence: TGTGCCAGCAGTGCACCAGGGGGTGGCAATCAGCCCCAGCATTTT.

This clonotype has more than one count but fewer than ten. The chain has TRBV10-3 and TRBJ1-1; D is ambiguous. Germline V CDR1 and CDR2: ENHRY, SYGVKD. This CDR3 comprises 14 residues. Trimming stripped 10 bases from V and 4 bases from J, with 19 bases between. The CDR3 sequence is CATTLAVGGTEAFF. The CDR3 nucleotides read TGTGCCACTACCCTAGCAGTGGGAGGCACTGAAGCTTTCTTT.

The V gene is TRBV18, the J gene TRBJ2-7; 9 bases are shared with TRBD1. The CDR3 is 14 residues long. The V and J ends lost 2 bases and 7 bases, in that order; junction bases with no gene match: 6. Per the germline V gene, CDR1 is KGHSH and CDR2 is LQKENI. CDR3 in amino acids: CASSPAGQGYEQYF. The DNA of the CDR3 is TGTGCCAGCTCACCAGCCGGACAGGGGTATGAGCAGTACTTC.

V and J are TRBV19 and TRBJ2-2; 12 bases line up with TRBD2. In germline, CDR1 is LNHDA, CDR2 SQIVND (reference sequence). This CDR3 is 16 amino acids long. The V segment lost 5 bases and the J segment 5 bases; nucleotides outside the gene matches: 6. The CDR3 reads CASSQLAGGRTGELFF. CDR3 sequence (DNA): TGTGCCAGTAGTCAACTAGCGGGAGGTCGTACCGGGGAGCTGTTTTTT. Together with reference TRBV19 and TRBJ2-2, the CDR3 gives the full variable domain: DGGITQSPKYLFRKEGQNVTLSCEQNLNHDAMYWYRQDPGQGLRLIYYSQIVNDFQKGDIAEGYSVSREKKESFPLTVTSAQKNPTAFYLCASSQLAGGRTGELFFGEGSRLTVL.

This clonotype was observed a handful of times. The gene calls are TRBV5-1 and TRBJ2-7, with D possibly being TRBD1 (5 bases). The CDR3 is 14 amino acids. V was trimmed by 4 bases and J by 3 bases, leaving 14 bases between them. Germline CDR1 SGHRS, CDR2 YFSETQ. The CDR3 here is CASSLKTGNYEQYF. In DNA, the CDR3 is TGCGCCAGCAGCCTTAAAACAGGAAACTACGAGCAGTACTTC. Based on the CDR3 plus reference TRBV5-1 and TRBJ2-7, the full variable domain is KAGVTQTPRYLIKTRGQQVTLSCSPISGHRSVSWYQQTPGQGLQFLFEYFSETQRNKGNFPGRFSGRQFSNSRSEMNVSTLELGDSALYLCASSLKTGNYEQYFGPGTRLTVT.

This clonotype has a count of ten or more. This chain joins TRBV4-1 and TRBJ2-2; no clear D gene. This CDR3 has 13 residues. From germline, CDR1 is MGHRA and CDR2 YSYEKL. Trimming cost V 2 bases and J 6 bases, with 7 bases left between them. The CDR3 spells CASSQKGAGELFF. CDR3 bases: TGCGCCAGCAGCCAAAAGGGCGCCGGGGAGCTGTTTTTT.

The chain combines TRBV4-3 with TRBJ2-7; 11 bases line up with TRBD2. The CDR3 covers 15 residues. V gave up 1 base and J gave up 6 bases; unmatched junction bases: 5. CDR1 and CDR2 (germline): LGHNA, YSLEER. The chain's CDR3 is CASSQVAGGPFEQYF. Written as DNA, the CDR3 is TGCGCCAGCAGCCAAGTAGCGGGAGGGCCGTTCGAGCAGTACTTC.

This clonotype occurred a few times. The chain combines TRBV29-1 with TRBJ2-5; D unclear. V gave up 4 bases and J gave up 3 bases, with 3 bases separating them. This CDR3 has 10 amino acids. Germline values: CDR1 SQVTM, CDR2 ANQGSEA. The CDR3 loop reads CSVVEETQYF. In DNA, the CDR3 is TGCAGCGTTGTCGAAGAGACCCAGTACTTC.

This clonotype has only a few counts. The chain is built from TRBV28 and TRBJ2-5, with TRBD2 as a possible D gene (5 bases). V was cut by 7 bases and J by 5 bases, with 11 bases left in between. CDR1 and CDR2 from the germline V gene are MDHEN and SYDVKM. The CDR3 contains 12 residues. In nucleotides, the CDR3 is TGTGCCAGCAATGAGGGTTGGGAGACCCAGTACTTC. Translating gives CASNEGWETQYF.

A few counts support this clonotype. The chain has TRBV7-9 and TRBJ2-7, with D perhaps being TRBD1 or TRBD2 (5 bases each). The germline V gene has CDR1 SEHNR and CDR2 FQNEAQ (reference sequence). The CDR3 totals 15 residues. Trimming shortened V by 5 bases and J by 4 bases, and 18 bases separated the two germline ends. The CDR3 loop is CASSSPSRGDYEQYF. CDR3 coding DNA: TGTGCCAGCAGCAGTCCGTCGCGAGGGGATTACGAGCAGTACTTC.

The rearrangement uses TRBV29-1 and TRBJ2-1; D is perhaps TRBD2 (6 bases). The CDR3 has 14 residues. Deletions cut 8 bases from V and 4 bases from J, with 18 bases between. Looked up from germline, CDR1 is SQVTM and CDR2 is ANQGSEA. The CDR3 sequence is CSYGSGLEYNEQFF. The CDR3 DNA reads as TGCAGCTACGGGTCGGGACTGGAATACAATGAGCAGTTCTTC.

Only a few counts were recorded for this clonotype. The chain recombines TRBV6-1 with TRBJ2-7; the match to TRBD1 covers 8 bases. This CDR3 is 14 amino acids long. CDR1 MNHNS and CDR2 SASEGT come from the germline V gene. With V trimmed by 6 bases and J by 2 bases, 6 bases remained unmatched. DNA of the CDR3: TGTGCCAGCAGGGATAACAGGGGGACCTACGAGCAGTACTTC. It encodes CASRDNRGTYEQYF.